This T cell receptor (beta chain) comes out of a study of T cell responses to AZD1222 COVID-19 vaccine. The CDR3 is 16 residues long. Trimming stripped 3 bases from V and 11 bases from J, with 22 bases between. Per the germline V gene, CDR1 is MNHNS and CDR2 is SASEGT. TCRdb's table, derived via immunoSEQ multiplex PCR, lists solely in-frame clones and lacks some. The data contain about 120,000 clones, about 80% of them singletons. V and J are TRBV6-1 and TRBJ1-4, with a weak D call TRBD1 (5 bases). The clonotype comes from an adult in good health. Sequencing was performed on peripheral blood, taken on day 0 of AZD1222 vaccination. The CDR3 is CASSDLLQVRQRKLFF. CDR3 sequence (DNA): TGTGCCAGCAGTGACCTCTTACAGGTTAGGCAAAGGAAACTGTTTTTT.